What follows are 14 T cell receptor beta chains derived from one specimen sequenced in a study of blood T cell repertoires in COVID-19. Generated by immunoSEQ multiplex PCR, the TCRdb table keeps only in-frame clones and is missing some. The data show 150,000 to 200,000 clones, with roughly 90% seen just once and approximately 4.9% held by the top ten. Specimen: peripheral blood. The origin of the receptors is a man aged 25 to 40 with COVID-19, enrolled during active disease.

This chain's CDR3 is CASSYYLESEQFF. DNA for the CDR3: TGTGCCAGCAGTTACTACCTAGAATCCGAGCAGTTCTTC. This chain joins TRBV6-2 or TRBV6-3 and TRBJ2-1; D gene ambiguous. The CDR3 loop spans 13 amino acids. The V end was cut by 1 base, the J end by 10 bases, with 11 bases between. Germline loops: CDR1 MNHEY, CDR2 SVGEGT.

This clone was seen a handful of times. The chain links TRBV28 to TRBJ1-2, with D possibly matching TRBD1 (6 bases). There are 11 residues in the CDR3. V was clipped by 5 bases and J by 8 bases, with 9 bases between them. Germline V lookup: CDR1 MDHEN, CDR2 SYDVKM. CDR3 in amino acids: CASSPQGGYTF. DNA of the CDR3: TGTGCCAGCAGTCCACAGGGAGGCTACACCTTC.

V and J are TRBV7-3 and TRBJ2-2; the D is unclear. CDR1 is SGHTA and CDR2 is FQGTGA in the germline V gene. The V end lost 5 bases, the J end lost 2 bases, and 3 bases lay between the germline ends. This CDR3 has 12 residues. CDR3 nucleotides: TGTGCCAGCAGCAGCAACACCGGGGAGCTGTTTTTT. Protein: CASSSNTGELFF. Full variable domain (missing parts from reference TRBV7-3 and TRBJ2-2): GAGVSQTPSNKVTEKGKYVELRCDPISGHTALYWYRQSLGQGPEFLIYFQGTGAADDSGLPNDRFFAVRPEGSVSTLKIQRTERGDSAVYLCASSSNTGELFFGEGSRLTVL.

The chain is built from TRBV13 and TRBJ1-2; TRBD1 agrees at 7 bases. The trim removed 3 bases at V and 4 bases at J, leaving 2 bases unmatched. Germline V gene sequence: CDR1 PRHDT, CDR2 FYEKMQ (reference sequence). The CDR3 extends over 13 amino acids. In DNA form, the CDR3 reads TGTGCCAGCAGCTTTGGGACAGCCTATGGCTACACCTTC. It specifies CASSFGTAYGYTF.

The chain recombines TRBV18 with TRBJ1-1; D gene uncertain. CDR1 and CDR2 from the germline V gene are KGHSH and LQKENI. The CDR3 has 13 amino acids. Trimming shortened V by 4 bases and J by 1 base, and 7 bases separated the two germline ends. The CDR3 loop is CASSQEQNTEAFF. Written as DNA, the CDR3 is TGTGCCAGCTCACAAGAGCAGAACACTGAAGCTTTCTTT.

V is TRBV6-2 or TRBV6-3 and J is TRBJ2-5, with 14 nucleotides matching TRBD2. V lost 6 bases, J lost 10 bases, and 10 bases stayed unmatched. CDR3 size: 15 residues. The germline CDR1 and CDR2 sequences are MNHEY and SVGEGT. CDR3: CASSPTTSGGAVQYF. The CDR3, as DNA: TGTGCCAGCAGCCCAACGACTAGCGGGGGGGCGGTCCAGTACTTC.

The chain combines TRBV3-1 (or the pseudogene TRBV3-2) with TRBJ2-7; 8 bases are shared with TRBD1. The CDR3 is 13 residues long. CDR1 and CDR2 (germline): LGHDT, YNNKEL (reference sequence). The V and J ends lost 6 bases and 2 bases, in that order; junction bases with no gene match: 3. The CDR3 is CASRRQGTYEQYF. As DNA, the CDR3 is TGTGCCAGCAGGAGACAGGGGACCTACGAGCAGTACTTC.

The chain carries TRBV27 and TRBJ1-2, with 11 bases matching TRBD1. Germline assignment: CDR1 MNHEY and CDR2 SMNVEV (reference sequence). The CDR3 has 17 amino acids. Trimming cost V 5 bases and J 4 bases; bases outside gene matches: 12. The CDR3 spells CASSPRTGGMGVYGYTF. CDR3 in DNA: TGTGCCAGCAGTCCACGGACAGGGGGCATGGGTGTCTATGGCTACACCTTC.

Remarks on this clone: One junction end disagrees with the germline gene, perhaps due to a read error. V gene TRBV18 combines with J gene TRBJ1-1; 8 nucleotides match TRBD1. CDR1 and CDR2 from the germline V gene are KGHSH and LQKENI. This CDR3 has 12 amino acids. CDR3 nucleotides: TGTGCCAGCTCACCTTTAACGGGACAGGAGTTGTTT. This translates into CASSPLTGQELF.

The CDR3 DNA follows: TGTGCCAGCAGCCAGAGACAGGGGGGCGGAGATAGCAATCAGCCCCAGCATTTT. It translates to CASSQRQGGGDSNQPQHF. V is TRBV5-4 and J is TRBJ1-5, with TRBD1 matching 9 bases. Germline loops: CDR1 SGHNT, CDR2 YYREEE (reference sequence). Unmatched junction bases numbered 11, after V lost 4 bases and J lost 0 bases. The CDR3 has 18 residues.

V usage is TRBV19 and J usage is TRBJ1-2; a weak D match, TRBD1 (6 bases). CDR1 is LNHDA, CDR2 SQIVND, per germline (reference sequence). This CDR3 region has 15 residues. The V and J ends lost 10 bases and 0 bases respectively, with 18 bases between them. The CDR3 DNA follows: TGTGCCACCTCGAGCCAGACAGGTTCTAACTATGGCTACACCTTC. Amino acids: CATSSQTGSNYGYTF. Complete variable domain (other parts from reference TRBV19 and TRBJ1-2): DGGITQSPKYLFRKEGQNVTLSCEQNLNHDAMYWYRQDPGQGLRLIYYSQIVNDFQKGDIAEGYSVSREKKESFPLTVTSAQKNPTAFYLCATSSQTGSNYGYTFGSGTRLTVV.

As regards this clone: At one end the junction does not follow the germline gene, possibly because of a read error. V and J are TRBV29-1 and TRBJ1-1; D not certain. CDR3 size: 13 residues. Looked up from germline, CDR1 is SQVTM and CDR2 is ANQGSEA. CDR3 in amino acids: CSVATTDDGSFRF. The CDR3 DNA is TGCAGCGTAGCGACCACGGATGATGGAAGCTTTAGGTTT.

This clone was picked up a small number of times. The rearrangement links TRBV19 to TRBJ1-6; no firm D call. Germline V gives CDR1 LNHDA, CDR2 SQIVND (reference sequence). This CDR3 contains 14 residues. Trimming left V 6 bases short and J 8 bases short, with 14 bases between. CDR3 in amino acids: CASSSRVEDSPLHF. CDR3 bases: TGTGCCAGTAGCTCCCGGGTAGAGGATTCACCCCTCCACTTT. Complete variable domain (other parts from reference TRBV19 and TRBJ1-6): DGGITQSPKYLFRKEGQNVTLSCEQNLNHDAMYWYRQDPGQGLRLIYYSQIVNDFQKGDIAEGYSVSREKKESFPLTVTSAQKNPTAFYLCASSSRVEDSPLHFGNGTRLTVT.

The chain uses TRBV15 and TRBJ2-3; TRBD2 agrees at 9 bases. J gave up 0 bases and V 0 bases, and 1 base lay outside the gene matches. Germline lookup yields CDR1 LNHNV and CDR2 YYDKDF (reference sequence). The CDR3 extends over 16 amino acids. The CDR3 region has the DNA TGTGCCACCAGCAGAGACAGCGGGAGGAGCACAGATACGCAGTATTTT. Translating it yields CATSRDSGRSTDTQYF.